The clone carrying this TCR beta chain was observed once. Its specificity is not known. The data stem from a study of cytomegalovirus exposure and HLA in healthy donors. Points from the study as a whole: Likely technical artifact: a cluster of highly shared sequence variants.

Both 60 Vbeta primers and 13 Jbeta primers went into the PCR. The repertoire was sequenced with immunoSEQ multiplex PCR; TCRdb's copy has only in-frame clones and lacks some. The sample shows 200,000 or so clones, around 79% of them seen only once. This TCR was recovered from a male donor in good health and CMV-seropositive. Sequenced input: PBMCs.

CDR3 region: CASSPIGLAGVNTGELFF. In DNA form, the CDR3 reads TGTGCCAGCTCACCGATAGGACTAGCGGGAGTGAACACCGGGGAGCTGTTTTTT. The chain employs TRBV18 and TRBJ2-2; TRBD2 matches at 13 bases. Germline trimming cut 3 bases from V and 1 base from J; bases unmatched to any gene: 5. The CDR3 sequence is 18 residues long. The germline V gene encodes CDR1 KGHSH and CDR2 LQKENI.